Presented here are 18 T cell receptor beta chains from one specimen sequenced in a study of Ad26.COV2.S vaccination and SARS-CoV-2 variants. Sequencing used immunoSEQ multiplex PCR; TCRdb keeps in-frame clones, though not all of them. Counted here are over 400,000 clones, 89% occurring once; the ten biggest clones make up 2% to 3%. Stated treatment: around 19 received Ad26.COV2.S at low or high dose, single or two shots; roughly five received placebo; per-sample allocation not given. Sampling was performed 63 days after the first vaccine or placebo injection. The material was peripheral blood, obtained in a trial of Ad26.COV2.S vaccine versus placebo. The source of these receptors is a person between 18 and 60 years old who received the Ad26.COV2.S COVID-19 vaccine or a placebo.

V usage is TRBV18 and J usage is TRBJ2-2; D is undetermined. From germline, CDR1 is KGHSH and CDR2 LQKENI. The V end lost 2 bases, the J end lost 4 bases, and 17 bases lay between the germline ends. The CDR3 has 17 residues. The CDR3: CASSPSSAGKRTGELFF. CDR3 bases: TGTGCCAGCTCACCATCGTCGGCTGGAAAACGCACCGGGGAGCTGTTTTTT. The whole variable domain, remainder taken from reference TRBV18 and TRBJ2-2, is NAGVMQNPRHLVRRRGQEARLRCSPMKGHSHVYWYRQLPEEGLKFMVYLQKENIIDESGMPKERFSAEFPKEGPSILRIQQVVRGDSAAYFCASSPSSAGKRTGELFFGEGSRLTVL.

J is TRBJ1-4 and V is TRBV2; tentatively, D is TRBD1 (5 bases). The V and J ends lost 6 bases and 7 bases respectively, with 15 bases between them. The CDR3 has 14 amino acids. Germline V gives CDR1 SNHLY, CDR2 FYNNEI. Here the CDR3 reads CASSDDSDGEKLFF. The CDR3 nucleotides read TGTGCCAGCAGCGACGACAGTGACGGTGAAAAACTGTTTTTT.

The gene calls are TRBV3-1 (or the pseudogene TRBV3-2) and TRBJ2-1; D unclear. This CDR3 has 13 amino acids. In germline, CDR1 is LGHDT, CDR2 YNNKEL (reference sequence). Trimming shortened V by 3 bases and J by 4 bases, and 7 bases separated the two germline ends. CDR3 DNA: TGTGCCAGCAGCCAGGTGGATTACAATGAGCAGTTCTTC. It translates to CASSQVDYNEQFF.

V is TRBV5-1 and J is TRBJ1-1; unclear D gene. CDR1 is SGHRS and CDR2 is YFSETQ in the germline V gene. V was cut by 0 bases and J by 5 bases, with 14 bases left in between. The CDR3 covers 15 residues. CDR3 DNA sequence: TGCGCCAGCAGCTTGGGGGTCGGGTGGAATACTGAAGCTTTCTTT. Its protein is CASSLGVGWNTEAFF.

This rearrangement joins TRBV10-3 to TRBJ1-5, with D hard to call. CDR1 and CDR2 from the germline V gene are ENHRY and SYGVKD. CDR3 length: 13 amino acids. V was shortened by 0 bases and J by 6 bases, with 6 bases between the two germline ends. CDR3 coding DNA: TGTGCCATCAGTGAGTCGGATTTTCAGCCCCAGCATTTT. This translates into CAISESDFQPQHF.

This CDR3 reads CASSHRDGNTIYF. For the CDR3, the DNA is TGTGCCAGTAGTCACAGGGACGGAAACACCATATATTTT. The chain carries TRBV19 and TRBJ1-3; possibly TRBD1 for D (6 bases). The CDR3 has 13 amino acids. Germline lookup yields CDR1 LNHDA and CDR2 SQIVND (reference sequence). The germline V and J ends were trimmed by 5 bases and 4 bases, with 9 bases remaining between them.

This clone has more than one count but fewer than ten. The rearrangement uses TRBV5-4 and TRBJ1-3, with D perhaps matching TRBD1 (5 bases). Trimming left V 0 bases short and J 2 bases short, with 9 bases between. This CDR3 has 15 amino acids. The germline V gene encodes CDR1 SGHNT and CDR2 YYREEE (reference sequence). As DNA, the CDR3 is TGTGCCAGCAGCTTGGCCGGGACGGCTGGAAACACCATATATTTT. It specifies CASSLAGTAGNTIYF.

The chain joins TRBV6-5 to TRBJ1-2; no reliable D call. Germline V CDR1 and CDR2: MNHEY, SVGAGI. Trimming stripped 2 bases from V and 6 bases from J, with 13 bases between. This CDR3 contains 14 residues. CDR3 loop: CASSYNMGLNGYTF. The CDR3 DNA is TGTGCCAGCAGTTACAATATGGGCCTTAATGGCTACACCTTC.

V usage is TRBV24-1 and J usage is TRBJ1-3; no firm D call. Trimming shortened V by 0 bases and J by 5 bases, and 10 bases separated the two germline ends. CDR3 length: 15 residues. Germline values: CDR1 KGHDR, CDR2 SFDVKD. CDR3 sequence (DNA): TGTGCCACCAGTGATTTGGCGGGATCCAGAAACACCATATATTTT. It is translated as CATSDLAGSRNTIYF.

V and J are TRBV28 and TRBJ1-2, with a tentative D call TRBD1 (6 bases). With 5 bases removed from V and 4 bases from J, the gap between germline ends came to 14 bases. Germline values: CDR1 MDHEN, CDR2 SYDVKM. The CDR3 runs 14 residues. CDR3 in DNA: TGTGCCAGCAGTGAATTCAGGGGTTCCTATGGCTACACCTTC. This encodes CASSEFRGSYGYTF.

The V and J genes are TRBV13 and TRBJ1-1, with D perhaps matching TRBD1 (6 bases). The CDR3 is made up of 13 amino acids. V gave up 4 bases and J gave up 4 bases, with 10 bases separating them. The germline CDR1 and CDR2 sequences are PRHDT and FYEKMQ (reference sequence). CDR3 sequence: CASSSEGGTEAFF. In DNA, the CDR3 is TGTGCCAGCAGCTCGGAAGGGGGCACTGAAGCTTTCTTT.

V gene TRBV27 combines with J gene TRBJ2-1; possibly TRBD2 for D (6 bases). The CDR3 consists of 11 residues. The V gene lost 6 bases and the J gene lost 7 bases, with 7 bases spanning the gap. CDR1 and CDR2 from the germline V gene are MNHEY and SMNVEV (reference sequence). DNA of the CDR3: TGTGCCAGCAGCGGAGGGAATGAGCAGTTCTTC. Encoded protein: CASSGGNEQFF.

The gene calls are TRBV7-2 and TRBJ2-1; 7 bases line up with TRBD1. V shed 3 bases and J 7 bases; nucleotides not matched to a gene: 3. Germline lookup yields CDR1 SGHTA and CDR2 FQGNSA. This CDR3 has 13 amino acids. In DNA form, the CDR3 reads TGTGCCAGCAGCTTGGGACAGACAAATGAGCAGTTCTTC. It is translated as CASSLGQTNEQFF.

This sequence joins TRBV11-2 and TRBJ1-1; D unresolved. V was trimmed by 5 bases and J by 0 bases, leaving 13 bases between them. The CDR3 has 15 amino acids. CDR1 and CDR2 (germline): SGHAT, FQNNGV. As DNA, the CDR3 is TGTGCCAGCAGCCATCCGACGACGGTGAACACTGAAGCTTTCTTT. This encodes CASSHPTTVNTEAFF.

The chain joins TRBV24-1 to TRBJ2-5, with 12 bases fitting TRBD1. This CDR3 spans 13 amino acids. Germline trimming cut 10 bases from V and 5 bases from J; bases unmatched to any gene: 4. The V gene's germline CDR1 is KGHDR and CDR2 SFDVKD. The CDR3: CATGTGGTETQYF. CDR3 nucleotide sequence: TGTGCCACTGGGACAGGGGGCACGGAGACCCAGTACTTC.

The rearrangement joins TRBV6-5 to TRBJ1-1; tentatively, D is TRBD1 (6 bases). This CDR3 region has 14 residues. Germline CDR1 MNHEY, CDR2 SVGAGI. V dropped 0 bases and J dropped 11 bases, with 16 bases sitting between them. The CDR3 protein is CASSYSRGRGSAFF. The CDR3 nucleotides are TGTGCCAGCAGTTACTCTCGGGGGCGGGGGTCCGCTTTCTTT.

The chain recombines TRBV4-3 with TRBJ1-2; 8 positions match TRBD1. Germline CDR1 LGHNA, CDR2 YSLEER. V was clipped by 0 bases and J by 7 bases; unmatched bases: 7. The CDR3 covers 15 residues. The CDR3 region is CASSQDMGQAAGYTF. The CDR3 region has the DNA TGCGCCAGCAGCCAAGATATGGGACAGGCGGCTGGCTACACCTTC.

The chain has TRBV28 and TRBJ2-4, with D perhaps given as TRBD1 or TRBD2 (6 bases each). CDR1 is MDHEN, CDR2 SYDVKM, per germline. V lost 5 bases, J lost 0 bases, and 23 bases lay in between. This CDR3 comprises 19 residues. The CDR3 spells CASSPRQGRRVIAKNIQYF. The CDR3 DNA follows: TGTGCCAGCAGTCCCCGTCAGGGGCGGAGGGTGATAGCCAAAAACATTCAGTACTTC.